The following is a TCR beta chain sequence with its context. Germline lookup yields CDR1 MNHNS and CDR2 SASEGT. V lost 1 base, J lost 7 bases, and 13 bases lay in between. The CDR3 has 14 residues. Repertoires were generated with immunoSEQ multiplex PCR, while TCRdb's copy carries only in-frame clones and drops some. In the table there are under 50,000 clones, 80% of which are singletons. No patient had autoimmune disease or received systemic immunosuppression. The data were obtained in a study of OX40 agonist ivuxolimab in advanced cancers. J is TRBJ1-1 and V is TRBV6-1, with a tentative D call TRBD1 (5 bases). Source: CD4+ or CD8+ T cells sorted from blood, taken in a trial of the OX40 agonist ivuxolimab. The sequence came from an adult with an advanced solid tumor such as melanoma, head and neck, liver or kidney cancer. The CDR3 DNA follows: TGTGCCAGCAGTGAAGGTTGGCAGGGATTTGAAGCTTTCTTT. Translating gives CASSEGWQGFEAFF.